Below, 2 T cell receptor beta chains from the same sample are listed, as sequenced in a study of blood T cell repertoires in COVID-19. Generated by immunoSEQ multiplex PCR, the TCRdb table keeps only in-frame clones and is missing some. The sample comprises around 320,000 clones, around 88% of which are singletons, and approximately 6.6% rests with the top ten. The sequenced material came from peripheral blood. Source of these receptors: a woman in her twenties or thirties who had recovered from COVID-19.

The chain is built from TRBV5-1 and TRBJ1-4, with 7 bases matching TRBD1. CDR1 and CDR2 (germline): SGHRS, YFSETQ. The CDR3 extends over 15 amino acids. J was trimmed by 6 bases and V by 0 bases; bases with no gene match: 5. This chain's CDR3 is CASSLGAGGDEKLFF. The CDR3, as DNA: TGCGCCAGCAGCTTGGGGGCAGGGGGAGATGAAAAACTGTTTTTT.

This clone was observed once. The chain employs TRBV5-4 and TRBJ1-2, with D maybe TRBD1 (6 bases). The V end was cut by 1 base, the J end by 3 bases, with 13 bases between. CDR3 length: 15 amino acids. CDR1 SGHNT and CDR2 YYREEE come from the germline V gene (reference sequence). The CDR3 protein is CASSLWQGMDYGYTF. In DNA, the CDR3 is TGTGCCAGCAGCTTGTGGCAGGGGATGGACTATGGCTACACCTTC. Full variable domain (missing parts from reference TRBV5-4 and TRBJ1-2): ETGVTQSPTHLIKTRGQQVTLRCSSQSGHNTVSWYQQALGQGPQFIFQYYREEENGRGNFPPRFSGLQFPNYSSELNVNALELDDSALYLCASSLWQGMDYGYTFGSGTRLTVV.